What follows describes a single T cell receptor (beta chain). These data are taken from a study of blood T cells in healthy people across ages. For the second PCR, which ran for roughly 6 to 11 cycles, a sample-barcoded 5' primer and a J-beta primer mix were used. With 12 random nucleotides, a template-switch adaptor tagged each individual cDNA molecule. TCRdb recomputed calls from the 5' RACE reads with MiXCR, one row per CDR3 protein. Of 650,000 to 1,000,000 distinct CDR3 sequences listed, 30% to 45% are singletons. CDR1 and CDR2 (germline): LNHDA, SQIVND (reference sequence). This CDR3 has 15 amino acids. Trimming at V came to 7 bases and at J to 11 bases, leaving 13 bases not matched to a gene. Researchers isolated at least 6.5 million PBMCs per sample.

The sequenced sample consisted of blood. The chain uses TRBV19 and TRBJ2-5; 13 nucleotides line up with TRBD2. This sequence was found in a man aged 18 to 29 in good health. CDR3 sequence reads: CASTSLAGGYNEQYF. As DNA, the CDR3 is TGTGCCAGTACCTCACTAGCGGGGGGGTACAATGAGCAGTACTTC.